This TCR beta chain emerged from a study of blood T cell repertoires in COVID-19. For the study at large: From the United States, Italy and Spain came samples of acute and convalescent COVID-19. From T cells, B-cell-depleted T cells, or PBMCs came the material, which was cDNA or gDNA.

The V gene's germline CDR1 is MNHNY and CDR2 SVGAGI (reference sequence). CDR3 length: 17 amino acids. V was clipped by 5 bases and J by 0 bases, with 14 bases between them. In the original analysis: Amplified reference gene primers provided the basis for estimating nucleated cell counts. The protocol was immunoSEQ multiplex PCR, while the TCRdb copy is restricted to in-frame clones and leaves out a portion. Clone size and V and J calls were adopted from that table, with D and trimming inferred from the DNA. The data contain over 400,000 clones, approximately 90% of them seen just once; the ten biggest clones take up approximately 1.5%.

J is TRBJ1-6 and V is TRBV6-6; D uncertain. The specimen sequenced was peripheral blood. The source of this sequence is a woman younger than 45 with active or convalescent COVID-19. CDR3 bases: TGTGCCAGCAGTCGGACTTCCCAGAGCTCCTATAATTCACCCCTCCACTTT. Translating it yields CASSRTSQSSYNSPLHF.